This passage covers 20 T cell receptor beta chains from one sample sequenced in a study of cytomegalovirus exposure and HLA in healthy donors. PCR was performed using 60 Vbeta and 13 Jbeta primers. Sequencing was performed with immunoSEQ multiplex PCR; in TCRdb, only in-frame clones are kept and a portion is missing. The table records 100,000 to 150,000 clones, 8% to 11% of them present only once. Sequenced input: PBMCs. Receptor source: a woman between 18 and 29 years old in good health and CMV-seropositive.

This clone was observed a few times. This chain uses TRBV19 with TRBJ2-2, with 16 bases lining up with TRBD2. With V trimmed by 3 bases and J by 7 bases, 5 bases remained unmatched. This CDR3 is 17 amino acids long. Germline CDR1 reads LNHDA; CDR2 reads SQIVND (reference sequence). The CDR3 region is CASSMGLAGGPSGELFF. CDR3 nucleotides: TGTGCCAGTAGTATGGGACTAGCGGGAGGGCCGAGCGGGGAGCTGTTTTTT. Supplemented by reference TRBV19 and TRBJ2-2, the full variable domain reads DGGITQSPKYLFRKEGQNVTLSCEQNLNHDAMYWYRQDPGQGLRLIYYSQIVNDFQKGDIAEGYSVSREKKESFPLTVTSAQKNPTAFYLCASSMGLAGGPSGELFFGEGSRLTVL.

This clone turned up a few times. The chain is built from TRBV5-1 and TRBJ2-5; D not certain. Germline lookup yields CDR1 SGHRS and CDR2 YFSETQ. The length of the CDR3 is 12 residues. Trimming took off 0 bases at V and 7 bases at J, with 7 bases between the two ends. The CDR3 bases are TGCGCCAGCAGCTTGGACGGTGGGACCCAGTACTTC. Its translation is CASSLDGGTQYF.

This chain links TRBV19 with TRBJ1-1, with TRBD1 matching 10 bases. This CDR3 region has 15 residues. With 5 bases clipped from V and 2 bases from J, the junction kept 5 bases outside the gene matches. Germline CDR1 reads LNHDA; CDR2 reads SQIVND (reference sequence). CDR3 nucleotide sequence: TGTGCCAGTAGTGCCCGGGACAGGGGCAACACTGAAGCTTTCTTT. This sequence encodes CASSARDRGNTEAFF.

This clone was counted between two and nine times. The chain has TRBV2 and TRBJ2-1; 13 nucleotides align to TRBD2. Germline V gene sequence: CDR1 SNHLY, CDR2 FYNNEI. The ends lost 4 bases at V and 0 bases at J; junction bases unmatched: 9. This CDR3 spans 19 amino acids. The CDR3 here is CASSGGLAGIRSSYNEQFF. The CDR3 region has the DNA TGTGCCAGCAGTGGGGGACTAGCGGGAATAAGAAGCTCCTACAATGAGCAGTTCTTC.

This clone has just a few counts. The rearrangement links TRBV30 to TRBJ1-1; D remains ambiguous. This CDR3 has 13 residues. V lost 0 bases to trimming and J lost 6 bases, with 11 bases between them. The germline gives CDR1 GTSNPN, CDR2 SVGIG (reference sequence). The CDR3 loop reads CAWSVFGASEAFF. CDR3 DNA: TGTGCCTGGAGTGTATTCGGTGCGTCTGAAGCTTTCTTT.

The V call is TRBV21-1, the J call TRBJ2-5; the D call TRBD2 from the table was never checked on the DNA. TRBV21-1 is noted as a pseudogene. This CDR3 contains 10 residues. The CDR3 loop reads CANLEETQYF. The CDR3 region has the DNA TGTGCCAACCTCGAGGAGACCCAGTACTTC.

V and J are TRBV5-6 and TRBJ1-4, with 7 bases that match TRBD1. Germline V gene sequence: CDR1 SGHDT, CDR2 YYEEEE. V was pared by 2 bases and J by 8 bases, with 6 bases of the junction left unmatched. The CDR3 runs 14 residues. The CDR3 DNA follows: TGTGCCAGCAGCTTACAGGGGTTACAGGAAAAACTGTTTTTT. It specifies CASSLQGLQEKLFF.

This clone was observed a few times. V is TRBV7-3 and J is TRBJ2-3, with TRBD2 as a possible D gene (6 bases). The CDR3 spans 15 residues. V was shortened by 3 bases and J by 6 bases, with 16 bases between the two germline ends. Germline V gene sequence: CDR1 SGHTA, CDR2 FQGTGA. Written as DNA, the CDR3 is TGTGCCAGCAGCTTGGGACTGGCCGTTCGCGATACGCAGTATTTT. Amino acid sequence: CASSLGLAVRDTQYF. The full variable domain, with the rest looked up from reference TRBV7-3 and TRBJ2-3, is GAGVSQTPSNKVTEKGKYVELRCDPISGHTALYWYRQSLGQGPEFLIYFQGTGAADDSGLPNDRFFAVRPEGSVSTLKIQRTERGDSAVYLCASSLGLAVRDTQYFGPGTRLTVL.

This clone was seen a handful of times. The CDR3 loop is CATAQRGGGSTDTQYF. DNA for the CDR3: TGTGCCACGGCTCAGAGGGGAGGGGGAAGCACAGATACGCAGTATTTT. This chain uses TRBV19 with TRBJ2-3; D is possibly TRBD2 (7 bases). Germline values: CDR1 LNHDA, CDR2 SQIVND (reference sequence). This CDR3 region has 16 residues. The V end was cut by 10 bases, the J end by 0 bases, with 20 bases between.

The chain couples TRBV25-1 to TRBJ1-2; D uncertain. Trimming removed 1 base from V and 0 bases from J, with 9 bases in between. The length of the CDR3 is 15 residues. Germline V CDR1 and CDR2: MGHDK, SYGVNS. This CDR3 is CASSELAGSNYGYTF. The CDR3 nucleotides read TGTGCCAGCAGTGAATTGGCAGGTTCTAACTATGGCTACACCTTC.

This clone was seen a handful of times. The chain recombines TRBV19 with TRBJ2-2; 8 nucleotides line up with TRBD1. After removal of 3 bases from V and 5 bases from J, the junction contained 5 bases not matched to a gene. This CDR3 has 15 amino acids. Germline values: CDR1 LNHDA, CDR2 SQIVND (reference sequence). The CDR3: CASSMGRGPTGELFF. DNA of the CDR3: TGTGCCAGTAGTATGGGCAGGGGGCCAACCGGGGAGCTGTTTTTT.

The V call is TRBV6-5, the J call TRBJ1-2; 10 bases are shared with TRBD1. The CDR3 contains 14 residues. In germline, CDR1 is MNHEY, CDR2 SVGAGI. Unmatched junction bases numbered 8, after V lost 4 bases and J lost 9 bases. The CDR3, as DNA: TGTGCCAGCAGTTGGGGGGACAGGGGAAGTAGCTACACCTTC. Translating gives CASSWGDRGSSYTF.

This clone has only a few counts. V and J are TRBV18 and TRBJ2-7; a possible D gene is TRBD2 (5 bases). V dropped 8 bases and J dropped 7 bases, with 18 bases sitting between them. The CDR3 has 13 residues. CDR1 and CDR2 from the germline V gene are KGHSH and LQKENI. The DNA for the CDR3 is TGTGCCAGCCTAGGACTGGCAACCGGAGAGCAGTACTTC. Protein sequence: CASLGLATGEQYF.

The chain links TRBV5-1 to TRBJ2-1; 14 bases match TRBD2. Germline values: CDR1 SGHRS, CDR2 YFSETQ. Losses at the gene ends were 6 bases for V and 8 bases for J; bases not matched to a gene: 4. CDR3 size: 14 residues. This CDR3 reads CASTRLAGGDEQFF. The CDR3 DNA reads as TGCGCCAGCACCCGACTAGCGGGAGGGGATGAGCAGTTCTTC.

The rearrangement joins TRBV4-2 to TRBJ2-7; the D gene is possibly TRBD2 (5 bases). Germline V gene sequence: CDR1 LGHNA, CDR2 YNFKEQ. This CDR3 is 16 amino acids long. Trimming pared 0 bases from V and 1 base from J, leaving 13 bases between. The CDR3 nucleotides read TGTGCCAGCAGCCAAGAGAGAGAGGGCTCGTCCTACGAGCAGTACTTC. Translating it yields CASSQEREGSSYEQYF.

The rearrangement uses TRBV30 and TRBJ2-7, with no clear D. This CDR3 is built from 14 residues. Trimming stripped 0 bases from V and 0 bases from J, with 9 bases between. Germline CDR1 GTSNPN, CDR2 SVGIG (reference sequence). The CDR3 spells CAWSVRVSSYEQYF. CDR3 nucleotides: TGTGCCTGGAGTGTACGGGTAAGCTCCTACGAGCAGTACTTC.

The J gene is TRBJ1-1, the V gene TRBV4-1, with D possibly TRBD1 on 5 matching bases. Germline-derived CDR1 and CDR2 are MGHRA and YSYEKL. The CDR3 is made up of 15 amino acids. Between the trimmed V and J ends, which lost 0 bases and 4 bases, there was a span of 12 bases. Here the CDR3 DNA reads TGCGCCAGCAGCCAAGATGTAGGGGCTGGCACTGAAGCTTTCTTT. Translation: CASSQDVGAGTEAFF.

The rearrangement links TRBV11-3 to TRBJ2-1, with TRBD2 matching over 12 bases. Germline CDR1 and CDR2: SGHNT and YENEEA. The junction had 4 bases not matched to a gene; V was cut back by 5 bases and J by 8 bases. The CDR3 runs to 14 residues. In nucleotides, the CDR3 is TGTGCCAGCAGCGAGAGACTAGCGGGGGATGAGCAGTTCTTC. Translation: CASSERLAGDEQFF. The full variable domain, its missing parts supplied by reference TRBV11-3 and TRBJ2-1, is EAGVVQSPRYKIIEKKQPVAFWCNPISGHNTLYWYLQNLGQGPELLIRYENEEAVDDSQLPKDRFSAERLKGVDSTLKIQPAELGDSAVYLCASSERLAGDEQFFGPGTRLTVL.

This clone was seen only a few times. The V gene is TRBV6-1, the J gene TRBJ2-7; 11 bases are a match to TRBD2. Germline-derived CDR1 and CDR2 are MNHNS and SASEGT. The CDR3 is made up of 14 amino acids. The J segment lost 4 bases and the V segment lost 6 bases, leaving 5 bases of the junction unmatched. The DNA for the CDR3 is TGTGCCAGCAGATCTAGCGGGAGGAGGTACGAGCAGTACTTC. Protein sequence: CASRSSGRRYEQYF.

This chain links TRBV30 with TRBJ1-5; D gene uncertain. Deletions cut 1 base from V and 7 bases from J, with 11 bases between. This CDR3 region has 13 residues. Germline V CDR1 and CDR2: GTSNPN, SVGIG (reference sequence). The CDR3 here is CAWSGGAAQPQHF. For the CDR3, the DNA is TGTGCCTGGAGTGGGGGAGCGGCGCAGCCCCAGCATTTT. Combining the CDR3 with reference TRBV30 and TRBJ1-5 gives the whole variable domain SQTIHQWPATLVQPVGSPLSLECTVEGTSNPNLYWYRQAAGRGLQLLFYSVGIGQISSEVPQNLSASRPQDRQFILSSKKLLLSDSGFYLCAWSGGAAQPQHFGDGTRLSIL.